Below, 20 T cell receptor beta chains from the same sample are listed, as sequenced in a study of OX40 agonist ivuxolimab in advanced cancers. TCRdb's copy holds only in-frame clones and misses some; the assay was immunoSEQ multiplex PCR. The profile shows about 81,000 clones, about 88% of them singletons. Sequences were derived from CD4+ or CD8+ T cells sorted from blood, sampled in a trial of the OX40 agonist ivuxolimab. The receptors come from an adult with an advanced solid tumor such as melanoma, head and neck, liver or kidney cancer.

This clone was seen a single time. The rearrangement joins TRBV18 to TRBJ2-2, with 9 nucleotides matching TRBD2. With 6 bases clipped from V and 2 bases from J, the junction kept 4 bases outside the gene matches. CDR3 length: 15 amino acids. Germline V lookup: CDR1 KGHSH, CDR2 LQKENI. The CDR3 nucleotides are TGTGCCAGCTCGGGACTAGCTGACAACACCGGGGAGCTGTTTTTT. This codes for CASSGLADNTGELFF.

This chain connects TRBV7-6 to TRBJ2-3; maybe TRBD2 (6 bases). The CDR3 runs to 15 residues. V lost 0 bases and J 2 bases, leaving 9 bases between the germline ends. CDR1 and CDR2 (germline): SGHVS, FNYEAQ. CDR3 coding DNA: TGTGCCAGCAGCTTAGCGGGGGACTTCACAGATACGCAGTATTTT. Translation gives CASSLAGDFTDTQYF.

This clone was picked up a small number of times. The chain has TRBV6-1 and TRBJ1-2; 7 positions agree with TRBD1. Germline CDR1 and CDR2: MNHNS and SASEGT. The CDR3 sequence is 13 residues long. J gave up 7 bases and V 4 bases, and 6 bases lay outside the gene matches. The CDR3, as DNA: TGTGCCAGCAGTGGTACAGGGGTCGGTGGCTACACCTTC. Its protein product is CASSGTGVGGYTF.

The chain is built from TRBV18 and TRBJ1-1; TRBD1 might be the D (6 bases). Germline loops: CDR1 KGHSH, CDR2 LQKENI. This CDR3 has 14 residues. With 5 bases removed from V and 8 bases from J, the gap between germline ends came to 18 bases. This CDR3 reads CASSEGTTTEEAFF. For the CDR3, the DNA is TGTGCCAGCTCAGAAGGGACAACGACCGAGGAAGCTTTCTTT.

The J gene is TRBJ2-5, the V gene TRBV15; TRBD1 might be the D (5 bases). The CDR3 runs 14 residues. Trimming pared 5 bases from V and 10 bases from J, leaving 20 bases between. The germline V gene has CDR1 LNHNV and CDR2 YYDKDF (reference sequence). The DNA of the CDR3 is TGTGCCACCAGCCCAGCCAATTCTAGGGGCAGCCAGTACTTC. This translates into CATSPANSRGSQYF.

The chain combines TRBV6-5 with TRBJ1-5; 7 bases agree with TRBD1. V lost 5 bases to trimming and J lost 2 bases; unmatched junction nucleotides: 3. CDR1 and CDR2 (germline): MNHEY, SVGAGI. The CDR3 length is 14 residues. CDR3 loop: CASSPTGGNQPQHF. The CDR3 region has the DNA TGTGCCAGCAGTCCCACAGGGGGCAATCAGCCCCAGCATTTT.

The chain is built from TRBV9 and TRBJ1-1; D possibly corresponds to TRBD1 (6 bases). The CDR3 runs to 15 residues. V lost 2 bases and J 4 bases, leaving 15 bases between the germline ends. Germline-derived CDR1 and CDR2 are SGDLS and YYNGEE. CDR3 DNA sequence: TGTGCCAGCAGCGTCCTTACAGGGATCGGCACTGAAGCTTTCTTT. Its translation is CASSVLTGIGTEAFF.

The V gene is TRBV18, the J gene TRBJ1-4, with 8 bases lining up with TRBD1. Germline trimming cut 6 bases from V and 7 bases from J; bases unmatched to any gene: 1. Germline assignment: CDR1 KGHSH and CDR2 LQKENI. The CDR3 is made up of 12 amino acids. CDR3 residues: CASSDRVEKLFF. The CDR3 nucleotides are TGTGCCAGCTCGGACAGGGTTGAAAAACTGTTTTTT. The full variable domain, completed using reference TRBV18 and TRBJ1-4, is NAGVMQNPRHLVRRRGQEARLRCSPMKGHSHVYWYRQLPEEGLKFMVYLQKENIIDESGMPKERFSAEFPKEGPSILRIQQVVRGDSAAYFCASSDRVEKLFFGSGTQLSVL.

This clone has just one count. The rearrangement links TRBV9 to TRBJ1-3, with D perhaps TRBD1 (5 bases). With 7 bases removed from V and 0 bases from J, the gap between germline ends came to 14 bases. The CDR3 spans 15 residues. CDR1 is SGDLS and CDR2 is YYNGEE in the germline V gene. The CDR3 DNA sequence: TGTGCCAGCGGACAAGGCCCCTCCTCTGGAAACACCATATATTTT. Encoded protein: CASGQGPSSGNTIYF.

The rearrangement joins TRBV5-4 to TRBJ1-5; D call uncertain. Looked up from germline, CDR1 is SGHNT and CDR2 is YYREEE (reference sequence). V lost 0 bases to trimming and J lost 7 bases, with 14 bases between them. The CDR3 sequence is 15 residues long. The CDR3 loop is CASSLGGEMTQPQHF. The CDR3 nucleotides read TGTGCCAGCAGCTTGGGAGGTGAGATGACGCAGCCCCAGCATTTT.

In DNA, the CDR3 is TGCGCCAGCAGCCAGTCGGGGGCCCAGTACTTC. Translation: CASSQSGAQYF. The chain combines TRBV4-1 with TRBJ2-5; D possibly corresponds to TRBD2 (6 bases). V lost 3 bases, J lost 9 bases, and 8 bases lay in between. There are 11 residues in the CDR3. The germline CDR1 and CDR2 sequences are MGHRA and YSYEKL.

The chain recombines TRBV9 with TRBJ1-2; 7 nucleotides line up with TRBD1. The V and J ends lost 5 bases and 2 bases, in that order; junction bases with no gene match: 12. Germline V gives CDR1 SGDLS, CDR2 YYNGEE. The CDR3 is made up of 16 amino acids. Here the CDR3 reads CASRGGGGGGNYGYTF. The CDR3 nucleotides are TGTGCCAGCAGGGGCGGCGGAGGAGGGGGCAACTATGGCTACACCTTC. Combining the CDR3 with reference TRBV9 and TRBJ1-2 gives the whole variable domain DSGVTQTPKHLITATGQRVTLRCSPRSGDLSVYWYQQSLDQGLQFLIQYYNGEERAKGNILERFSAQQFPDLHSELNLSSLELGDSALYFCASRGGGGGGNYGYTFGSGTRLTVV.

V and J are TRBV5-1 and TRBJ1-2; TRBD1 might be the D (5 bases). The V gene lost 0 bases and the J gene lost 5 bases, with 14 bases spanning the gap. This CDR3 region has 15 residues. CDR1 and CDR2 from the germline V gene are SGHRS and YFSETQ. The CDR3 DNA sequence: TGCGCCAGCAGCTTGGGACAGAGCTTATCTTATGGCTACACCTTC. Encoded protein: CASSLGQSLSYGYTF.

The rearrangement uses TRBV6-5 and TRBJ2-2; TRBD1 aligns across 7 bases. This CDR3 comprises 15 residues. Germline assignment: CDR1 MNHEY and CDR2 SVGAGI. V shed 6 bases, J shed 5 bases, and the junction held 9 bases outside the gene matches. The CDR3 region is CASRITGEYTGELFF. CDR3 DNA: TGTGCCAGCAGGATAACAGGGGAATATACCGGGGAGCTGTTTTTT.

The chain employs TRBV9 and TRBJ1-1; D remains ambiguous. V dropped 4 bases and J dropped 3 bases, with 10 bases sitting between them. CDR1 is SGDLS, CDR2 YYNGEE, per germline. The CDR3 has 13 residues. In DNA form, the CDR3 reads TGTGCCAGCAGCCAGAGTGGGTACACTGAAGCTTTCTTT. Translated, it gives CASSQSGYTEAFF.

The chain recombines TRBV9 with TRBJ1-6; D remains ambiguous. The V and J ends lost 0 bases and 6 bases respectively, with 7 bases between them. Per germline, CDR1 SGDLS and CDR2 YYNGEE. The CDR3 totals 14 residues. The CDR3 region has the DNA TGTGCCAGCAGCGTAGTGGAGAGTAATTCACCCCTCCACTTT. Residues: CASSVVESNSPLHF.

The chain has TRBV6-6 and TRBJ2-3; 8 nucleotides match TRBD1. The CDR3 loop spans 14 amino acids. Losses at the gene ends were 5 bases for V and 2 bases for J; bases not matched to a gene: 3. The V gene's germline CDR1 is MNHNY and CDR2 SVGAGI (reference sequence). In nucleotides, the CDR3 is TGTGCCAGCAGTCGGACAGGGTCCACAGATACGCAGTATTTT. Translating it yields CASSRTGSTDTQYF.

CDR3 nucleotides: TGTGCCAGCAGTTCCCCTAGCGGGGGGACCCAGTACTTC. Its protein product is CASSSPSGGTQYF. J is TRBJ2-5 and V is TRBV6-1; 10 bases align to TRBD2. With 5 bases clipped from V and 7 bases from J, the junction kept 4 bases outside the gene matches. The germline CDR1 and CDR2 sequences are MNHNS and SASEGT. The CDR3 has 13 residues.

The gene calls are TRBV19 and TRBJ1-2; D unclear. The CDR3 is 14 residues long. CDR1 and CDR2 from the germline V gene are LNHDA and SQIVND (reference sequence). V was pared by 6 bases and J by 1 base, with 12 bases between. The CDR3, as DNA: TGTGCCAGTAGGGATTGGACCCTTAACTATGGCTACACCTTC. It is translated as CASRDWTLNYGYTF.

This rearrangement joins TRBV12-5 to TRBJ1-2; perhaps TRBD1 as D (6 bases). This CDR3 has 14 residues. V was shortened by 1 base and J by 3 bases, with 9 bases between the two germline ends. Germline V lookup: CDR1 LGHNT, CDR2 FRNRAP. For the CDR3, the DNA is TGTGCTAGTGGTTTGGCGGGACAAGACTATGGCTACACCTTC. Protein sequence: CASGLAGQDYGYTF.